Sequencing of this T cell receptor (beta chain) was carried out in a study of shared clonotypes between healthy human individuals. The donors, healthy adults who were HIV-negative, had experienced no recent acute infections or vaccinations. CDR1 is SGHNT, CDR2 YENEEA, per germline. The CDR3 runs 17 residues. V trimming: 1 base; J trimming: 9 bases; junction bases outside the gene matches: 11. Assay used: immunoSEQ multiplex PCR; TCRdb lists only in-frame clones, some missing. The table shows 490,000 or so clones, with over 60% occurring only once. The receptor comes from a woman in her thirties or forties in good health. Some clones in this sample may be carry-over from other donors' samples. This chain joins TRBV11-3 and TRBJ2-1; TRBD2 matches 11 bases. Sequences were obtained from PBMCs. For the CDR3, the DNA is TGTGCCAGCAGCTTAGTTAATATAGCGGGAGGGCGGAGTGAGCAGTTCTTC. Translation gives CASSLVNIAGGRSEQFF.